The subject of this entry is one T cell receptor beta chain. Its cognate antigen is unknown. Produced via immunoSEQ multiplex PCR; TCRdb's table is partial and in-frame only. Of approximately 71,000 clones in the sample, 80% to 95% were seen once. The data are from a study of T cell clones after liver transplantation. Study details: Post-transplant blood was tracked for graft-donor-reactive T cell clones identified in a pre-transplant mixed lymphocyte reaction. Patients counted as tolerant after at least one year off all immunosuppression, enzymes not exceeding twice normal. Third-party-reactive TCRbeta sequences from pre-transplant mixed lymphocyte reactions served as antigen-independent comparators.

Findings and limits, study-wide: Low donor cell numbers restricted donor-reactive repertoire measurement in two subjects.

The ends lost 4 bases at V and 7 bases at J; junction bases unmatched: 11. This CDR3 has 15 residues. CDR1 SGHTA and CDR2 FQGNSA come from the germline V gene. The source of this sequence is a human patient who received a liver transplant. Some T cells could come from the graft donor. Source: CD4+ T cells from blood, taken less than 28 months after liver transplant. The rearrangement links TRBV7-2 to TRBJ2-7; 9 bases match TRBD1. The CDR3 is CASSSGGTGLGEQYF. The CDR3, as DNA: TGTGCCAGCAGCTCAGGGGGGACAGGGCTAGGGGAGCAGTACTTC. Full variable domain (remainder filled in from reference TRBV7-2 and TRBJ2-7): GAGVSQSPSNKVTEKGKDVELRCDPISGHTALYWYRQSLGQGLEFLIYFQGNSAPDKSGLPSDRFSAERTGGSVSTLTIQRTQQEDSAVYLCASSSGGTGLGEQYFGPGTRLTVT.